Each of the 26 T cell receptor beta chains below was sequenced from the same sample in a study of cytomegalovirus exposure and HLA in healthy donors listed by TCRdb under 2017. Preparation of the library involved the immunoSEQ multiplex PCR assay. TCRdb stores this immuneACCESS table with in-frame sequences only. Part of the clones is absent; in the studies checked, under half of the shortfall reflects unresolved V genes, and no reason is known for the rest. The sample includes approximately 210,000 clones, with about 90% observed a single time. The ten largest make up about 2.7% of the sample. Sample: PBMCs. The receptor source for this set is a woman aged 18 to 35 in good health and CMV-seronegative.

V gene TRBV2 combines with J gene TRBJ2-2; TRBD1 agrees at 12 bases. J gave up 8 bases and V 6 bases, and 4 bases lay outside the gene matches. Germline V gives CDR1 SNHLY, CDR2 FYNNEI. There are 14 residues in the CDR3. The CDR3 region is CASRRDRGPGELFF. The CDR3 coding sequence is TGTGCCAGCAGGCGGGACAGGGGGCCTGGGGAGCTGTTTTTT.

This clone is a singleton in its sample. J is TRBJ2-3 and V is TRBV28; TRBD2 matches at 11 bases. Germline V lookup: CDR1 MDHEN, CDR2 SYDVKM. The CDR3 length is 13 residues. V gave up 11 bases and J gave up 2 bases; unmatched junction bases: 3. The CDR3 is CAHSGRVTDTQYF. The CDR3 DNA reads as TGTGCCCATAGCGGGAGGGTCACAGATACGCAGTATTTT.

The count of this clone is one. This chain connects TRBV11-2 to TRBJ1-4; D uncertain. Germline CDR1 SGHAT, CDR2 FQNNGV. The CDR3 runs 16 residues. Trimming stripped 6 bases from V and 10 bases from J, with 24 bases between. CDR3 protein: CASRLIGVSEAGKLFF. In DNA form, the CDR3 reads TGTGCCAGCAGGTTAATAGGAGTCTCCGAGGCTGGAAAACTGTTTTTT.

This chain links TRBV9 with TRBJ2-3; D is possibly TRBD2 (7 bases). V was pared by 4 bases and J by 0 bases, with 15 bases between. The CDR3 is made up of 16 amino acids. Germline values: CDR1 SGDLS, CDR2 YYNGEE. CDR3 residues: CASSPRGGLSTDTQYF. The CDR3 DNA is TGTGCCAGCAGCCCGAGGGGGGGGCTTAGCACAGATACGCAGTATTTT.

A single count supports this clone. The V gene is TRBV28, the J gene TRBJ2-3; D is uncertain. Trimming left V 1 base short and J 4 bases short, with 12 bases between. Germline V gives CDR1 MDHEN, CDR2 SYDVKM. This CDR3 comprises 15 residues. Here the CDR3 DNA reads TGTGCCAGCAGTTTATTGGGTCAGGTCCCAGATACGCAGTATTTT. Its protein product is CASSLLGQVPDTQYF. The variable domain in full, completed from reference TRBV28 and TRBJ2-3, reads DVKVTQSSRYLVKRTGEKVFLECVQDMDHENMFWYRQDPGLGLRLIYFSYDVKMKEKGDIPEGYSVSREKKERFSLILESASTNQTSMYLCASSLLGQVPDTQYFGPGTRLTVL.

The chain is built from TRBV6-5 and TRBJ2-1; 9 bases align to TRBD2. The trim removed 6 bases at V and 0 bases at J, leaving 3 bases unmatched. This CDR3 is 15 amino acids long. Germline V lookup: CDR1 MNHEY, CDR2 SVGAGI. Here the CDR3 DNA reads TGTGCCAGCAGCAGTAGCGGGAGCTCCTACAATGAGCAGTTCTTC. Translated, it gives CASSSSGSSYNEQFF.

This chain uses TRBV29-1 with TRBJ1-2; 12 bases match TRBD1. Germline V gene sequence: CDR1 SQVTM, CDR2 ANQGSEA. CDR3 length: 15 amino acids. V shed 3 bases and J 4 bases; nucleotides not matched to a gene: 6. The CDR3 loop is CSVEPGQGAGYGYTF. The CDR3 DNA sequence: TGCAGCGTTGAGCCGGGACAGGGGGCCGGCTATGGCTACACCTTC.

V usage is TRBV2 and J usage is TRBJ2-7; 12 bases are shared with TRBD2. The CDR3 contains 16 residues. Germline V lookup: CDR1 SNHLY, CDR2 FYNNEI. V trimming: 6 bases; J trimming: 1 base; junction bases outside the gene matches: 7. The CDR3 bases are TGTGCCAGCAGACGCGGAGGACTAGCGGGGTCCTACGAGCAGTACTTC. This codes for CASRRGGLAGSYEQYF.

This clone is a singleton in its sample. This chain joins TRBV11-1 and TRBJ2-6; D uncertain. CDR1 is SGHAT, CDR2 FQDESV, per germline (reference sequence). The CDR3 has 16 amino acids. V lost 1 base and J 0 bases, leaving 7 bases between the germline ends. CDR3 DNA sequence: TGTGCCAGCAGCTTAGGGGCTTACTCTGGGGCCAACGTCCTGACTTTC. Amino acids: CASSLGAYSGANVLTF.

This clone was found once. V usage is TRBV9 and J usage is TRBJ2-1; 10 nucleotides agree with TRBD2. Germline trimming cut 3 bases from V and 5 bases from J; bases unmatched to any gene: 5. This CDR3 spans 15 amino acids. CDR1 and CDR2 from the germline V gene are SGDLS and YYNGEE. CDR3 loop: CASSALAGDHNEQFF. The CDR3 region has the DNA TGTGCCAGCAGCGCGCTAGCGGGAGACCACAATGAGCAGTTCTTC. The full variable domain, its missing parts supplied by reference TRBV9 and TRBJ2-1, is DSGVTQTPKHLITATGQRVTLRCSPRSGDLSVYWYQQSLDQGLQFLIQYYNGEERAKGNILERFSAQQFPDLHSELNLSSLELGDSALYFCASSALAGDHNEQFFGPGTRLTVL.

This chain links TRBV6-5 with TRBJ1-3; no reliable D call. The V end was cut by 4 bases, the J end by 1 base, with 8 bases between. From germline, CDR1 is MNHEY and CDR2 SVGAGI. The CDR3 runs 14 residues. The CDR3 DNA is TGTGCCAGCAGTTCGCTGCGATCTGGAAACACCATATATTTT. Protein sequence: CASSSLRSGNTIYF.

This clone was recorded once. This chain uses TRBV7-2 with TRBJ1-2, with 9 bases that match TRBD1. Per germline, CDR1 SGHTA and CDR2 FQGNSA. This CDR3 comprises 14 residues. V was pared by 4 bases and J by 8 bases, with 8 bases of the junction left unmatched. CDR3 coding DNA: TGTGCCAGCAGCTACGGGACAGGGTTACAAGGCTACACCTTC. Translating it yields CASSYGTGLQGYTF.

DNA for the CDR3: TGTGCCAGCAGTTCTGGACTGTTGAGGAAGACCCAGTACTTC. Translated, it gives CASSSGLLRKTQYF. The chain employs TRBV5-4 and TRBJ2-5; D perhaps matches TRBD2 (5 bases). Germline assignment: CDR1 SGHNT and CDR2 YYREEE (reference sequence). The CDR3 has 14 residues. The V end was cut by 5 bases, the J end by 6 bases, with 17 bases between.

The rearrangement uses TRBV11-2 and TRBJ2-2; 8 nucleotides agree with TRBD2. CDR3 length: 18 residues. Germline CDR1 SGHAT, CDR2 FQNNGV. J lost 5 bases, V lost 2 bases, and 13 bases had no gene match. CDR3 DNA sequence: TGTGCCAGCAGCTTACCTTTGGGGAGCGGGAGTGATACCGGGGAGCTGTTTTTT. Its translation is CASSLPLGSGSDTGELFF.

The chain has TRBV4-1 and TRBJ1-5; D perhaps matches TRBD1 (6 bases). The V gene's germline CDR1 is MGHRA and CDR2 YSYEKL. The CDR3 sequence is 18 residues long. With 4 bases removed from V and 2 bases from J, the gap between germline ends came to 21 bases. CDR3 DNA sequence: TGCGCCAGCAGCCTAAAAAGAGGGGGAAATGATGGCAATCAGCCCCAGCATTTT. Translating it yields CASSLKRGGNDGNQPQHF.

The chain employs TRBV7-9 and TRBJ2-1; weak D call: TRBD1 (6 bases). This CDR3 is built from 13 residues. Between the trimmed V and J ends, which lost 5 bases and 8 bases, there was a span of 13 bases. Germline V gives CDR1 SEHNR, CDR2 FQNEAQ (reference sequence). The CDR3 sequence is CASSRGGFDEQFF. CDR3 bases: TGTGCCAGCAGCCGAGGGGGTTTCGATGAGCAGTTCTTC. The variable domain in full, with the rest retrieved from reference TRBV7-9 and TRBJ2-1, is DTGVSQNPRHKITKRGQNVTFRCDPISEHNRLYWYRQTLGQGPEFLTYFQNEAQLEKSRLLSDRFSAERPKGSFSTLEIQRTEQGDSAMYLCASSRGGFDEQFFGPGTRLTVL.

This chain uses TRBV5-6 with TRBJ2-7; TRBD2 is a possible D gene (5 bases). This CDR3 is 16 amino acids long. The V gene's germline CDR1 is SGHDT and CDR2 YYEEEE. V gave up 3 bases and J gave up 2 bases, with 18 bases separating them. DNA of the CDR3: TGTGCCAGCAGCTCTCTTGGACCCCGGGGTGCCTACGAGCAGTACTTC. Amino acid sequence: CASSSLGPRGAYEQYF.

The rearrangement uses TRBV4-1 and TRBJ2-6; D unresolved. The CDR3 runs 17 residues. Trimming removed 2 bases at V and 4 bases at J, with 15 bases between. Germline V CDR1 and CDR2: MGHRA, YSYEKL. CDR3 nucleotides: TGCGCCAGCAGCCAATCGATGAGGCCCTCGGGGGCCAACGTCCTGACTTTC. As protein: CASSQSMRPSGANVLTF.

This clone has more than one count but fewer than ten. The V gene is TRBV6-5, the J gene TRBJ1-2; 7 bases agree with TRBD1. The germline gives CDR1 MNHEY, CDR2 SVGAGI. V lost 5 bases, J lost 0 bases, and 3 bases stayed unmatched. The CDR3 contains 14 residues. The CDR3 DNA reads TGTGCCAGCAGTACCACAGGGGCTAACTATGGCTACACCTTC. Its translation: CASSTTGANYGYTF.

This clone was found once. For the CDR3, the DNA is TGTGCCAGCAGTTACGACAGCTCCTCTGGGGCCAACGTCCTGACTTTC. Protein sequence: CASSYDSSSGANVLTF. The genes are TRBV6-5 and TRBJ2-6, with D perhaps matching TRBD1 (5 bases). With 2 bases removed from V and 0 bases from J, the gap between germline ends came to 8 bases. Germline V CDR1 and CDR2: MNHEY, SVGAGI. The CDR3 sequence is 16 residues long.

V and J are TRBV5-4 and TRBJ2-1, with TRBD2 matching 10 bases. The J segment lost 6 bases and the V segment lost 5 bases, leaving 8 bases of the junction unmatched. This CDR3 contains 15 residues. Looked up from germline, CDR1 is SGHNT and CDR2 is YYREEE (reference sequence). The CDR3 protein is CASSVSGRAGNEQFF. As DNA, the CDR3 is TGTGCCAGCAGTGTCAGCGGGAGGGCGGGCAATGAGCAGTTCTTC.

This clone has a single count. This sequence joins TRBV25-1 and TRBJ1-4, with a tentative D call TRBD1 (5 bases). Germline-derived CDR1 and CDR2 are MGHDK and SYGVNS. The CDR3 runs 14 residues. Between the trimmed V and J ends, which lost 4 bases and 3 bases, there was a span of 9 bases. The CDR3 spells CASSVQGSNEKLFF. In nucleotides, the CDR3 is TGTGCCAGCAGTGTCCAGGGATCTAATGAAAAACTGTTTTTT.

V usage is TRBV7-2 and J usage is TRBJ2-2; 15 nucleotides align to TRBD2. Per the germline V gene, CDR1 is SGHTA and CDR2 is FQGNSA. This CDR3 has 18 residues. V lost 4 bases to trimming and J lost 4 bases; unmatched junction nucleotides: 7. In DNA, the CDR3 is TGTGCCAGCAGCTATGGACTAGCGGGAGGGCCCGGCACCGGGGAGCTGTTTTTT. Protein product: CASSYGLAGGPGTGELFF.

The chain recombines TRBV7-8 with TRBJ2-7, with 8 bases matching TRBD2. Germline values: CDR1 SGHVS, CDR2 FQNEAQ. V was pared by 5 bases and J by 6 bases, with 15 bases of the junction left unmatched. This CDR3 has 16 residues. This CDR3 reads CASSDPEPGLGAEQYF. The CDR3 DNA is TGTGCCAGCAGCGACCCCGAACCGGGACTAGGGGCCGAGCAGTACTTC. Together with reference TRBV7-8 and TRBJ2-7, the CDR3 gives the full variable domain: GAGVSQSPRYKVAKRGQDVALRCDPISGHVSLFWYQQALGQGPEFLTYFQNEAQLDKSGLPSDRFFAERPEGSVSTLKIQRTQQEDSAVYLCASSDPEPGLGAEQYFGPGTRLTVT.

This chain connects TRBV6-1 to TRBJ2-2, with 7 bases aligning to TRBD1. The CDR3 contains 15 residues. CDR1 is MNHNS, CDR2 SASEGT, per germline. V trimming: 1 base; J trimming: 1 base; junction bases outside the gene matches: 0. DNA for the CDR3: TGTGCCAGCAGTGAAGGGACAGGGAACACCGGGGAGCTGTTTTTT. This codes for CASSEGTGNTGELFF.

The chain has TRBV19 and TRBJ2-3; 8 bases agree with TRBD1. The CDR3 has 15 residues. Losses at the gene ends were 4 bases for V and 0 bases for J; bases not matched to a gene: 3. Germline V gene data show CDR1 as LNHDA and CDR2 as SQIVND (reference sequence). This CDR3 reads CASSTDRDSTDTQYF. CDR3 sequence (DNA): TGTGCCAGTAGTACGGACAGGGATAGCACAGATACGCAGTATTTT.